The sample holds a few counts of the clone carrying this T cell receptor beta chain. The PCR made use of 60 Vbeta and 13 Jbeta primers. In the source study's methods: About 12 million shared chains were among the roughly 80 million unique TCR beta chains that a later analysis counted. Some clones are missing from TCRdb's copy, which holds only in-frame ones; the method was immunoSEQ multiplex PCR. D and trimming come from the DNA, and the V and J calls and clone size come from that table. The data contain approximately 120,000 clones, 69% of them seen just once; the ten biggest clones take up approximately 5.5%. The sample originates from a study of cytomegalovirus exposure and HLA in healthy donors. The CDR3 loop spans 12 amino acids. The germline V gene has CDR1 SNHLY and CDR2 FYNNEI. V was pared by 4 bases and J by 8 bases, with 11 bases between.

Sequenced: PBMCs. The V call is TRBV2, the J call TRBJ1-1; tentatively, D is TRBD1 (5 bases). The sequence derives from a woman between 70 and 85 years old in good health and CMV-seropositive. CDR3 in amino acids: CASSVRQREAFF. For the CDR3, the DNA is TGTGCCAGCAGTGTGCGACAGCGAGAAGCTTTCTTT.